This TCR beta chain originates from a study of circulating and synovial CD4+ cells in juvenile arthritis. Notes on the study in general: CPL versus bulk CD4 samples: T cell genome counts differed by at least an order of magnitude. Compared with bulk blood, circulating pathogenic-like lymphocytes shared substantially more CDR3 sequences with synovial T cells.

Trimming removed 9 bases from V and 2 bases from J, with 8 bases in between. In germline, CDR1 is MNHNS, CDR2 SASEGT. The CDR3 has 12 residues. About this clone: Antigen specificity is unknown.

Donors were patients with active juvenile idiopathic arthritis. Sequencing used immunoSEQ multiplex PCR; TCRdb keeps in-frame clones, though not all of them. The sample consists of over 30,000 clones, about 95% of them appearing once. This TCR was recovered from a human donor with juvenile idiopathic arthritis. Sequencing was performed on CD4+ T cells from blood. The gene calls are TRBV6-1 and TRBJ1-3; possible D gene TRBD1, 5 bases. The CDR3 spells CASYRPGNTIYF. CDR3 DNA sequence: TGTGCCAGTTACAGGCCTGGAAACACCATATATTTT.